This T cell receptor (beta chain) was identified during a study of OX40 agonist ivuxolimab in advanced cancers. TCRdb's table, derived via immunoSEQ multiplex PCR, lists solely in-frame clones and lacks some. Of around 57,000 clones detected, more than 65% appear once; the ten largest clones hold roughly 2.4%. CDR3 length: 13 residues. Germline assignment: CDR1 MNHEY and CDR2 SVGAGI. V was trimmed by 6 bases and J by 10 bases, leaving 18 bases between them. This clone came up once. The source was CD4+ or CD8+ T cells sorted from blood, collected in a trial of the OX40 agonist ivuxolimab. V is TRBV6-5 and J is TRBJ1-2; weak D call: TRBD1 (5 bases). The origin of this receptor is an adult with an advanced solid tumor such as melanoma, head and neck, liver or kidney cancer. The CDR3 DNA reads as TGTGCCAGCAGCCTCGAGGTGGGGGGAGCCTACACCTTC. It is translated as CASSLEVGGAYTF.